This paragraph reports one T cell receptor (beta chain). Its antigen remains unknown. Some clones are missing from TCRdb's copy, which holds only in-frame ones; the method was immunoSEQ multiplex PCR. The data hold about 90,000 clones, with under 95% observed a single time. The record originates from a study of T cell responses to AZD1222 COVID-19 vaccine. Points from the study as a whole: Spike-specific TCR breadth and depth went up after people got two AZD1222 doses. Clonal diversity was possibly underestimated, and the donors were mostly white British, with more females. Sampling that yielded the repertoires occurred only after the peak T cell response.

Trimming stripped 5 bases from V and 6 bases from J, with 17 bases between. The CDR3 runs to 15 residues. Germline assignment: CDR1 SGHTA and CDR2 FQGTGA. The sequenced sample was peripheral blood, obtained on day 0 of MenACWY control vaccination. The sequence came from an adult in good health. V usage is TRBV7-3 and J usage is TRBJ2-1, with D tentatively TRBD2 (5 bases). CDR3: CASSPSRGAINEQFF. The CDR3, as DNA: TGTGCCAGCAGCCCCTCCCGGGGAGCCATCAATGAGCAGTTCTTC.